This T cell receptor beta chain was sequenced during a study of shared clonotypes between healthy human individuals. The CDR3 covers 14 residues. CDR1 is SGHRS, CDR2 YFSETQ, per germline. V lost 3 bases to trimming and J lost 6 bases, with 13 bases between them. Here immunoSEQ multiplex PCR was the method, and the copy in TCRdb shows in-frame clones only, minus some. The sample carries 2.3 million or so clones, about 92% recorded once. This chain joins TRBV5-1 and TRBJ1-5, with D tentatively TRBD1 (6 bases). Sample: naive CD4+ T cells from PBMCs. Described subset: CD45RA+ positively selected. The TCR comes from a man between 18 and 35 years old in good health. Some clones in this sample may be carry-over from other donors' samples. CDR3 in DNA: TGCGCCAGCAGCTACTCACAGGGAGGTCAGCCCCAGCATTTT. Translated, it gives CASSYSQGGQPQHF.